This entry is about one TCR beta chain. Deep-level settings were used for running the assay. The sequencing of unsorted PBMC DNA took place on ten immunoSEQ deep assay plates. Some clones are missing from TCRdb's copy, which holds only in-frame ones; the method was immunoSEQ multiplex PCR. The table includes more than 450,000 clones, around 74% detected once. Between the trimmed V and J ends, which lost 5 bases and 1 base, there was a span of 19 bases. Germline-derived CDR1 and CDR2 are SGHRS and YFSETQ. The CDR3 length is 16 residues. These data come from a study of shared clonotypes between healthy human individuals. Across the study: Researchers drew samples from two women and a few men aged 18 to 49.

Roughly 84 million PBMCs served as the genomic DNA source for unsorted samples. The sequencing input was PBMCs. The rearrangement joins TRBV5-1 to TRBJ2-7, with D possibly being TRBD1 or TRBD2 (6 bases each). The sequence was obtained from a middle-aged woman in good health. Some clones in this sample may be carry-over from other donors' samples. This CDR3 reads CASRLVSTGGSYEQYF. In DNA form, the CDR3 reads TGCGCCAGCAGGCTTGTCTCGACAGGAGGGTCCTACGAGCAGTACTTC. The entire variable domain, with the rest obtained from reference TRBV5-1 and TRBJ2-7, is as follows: KAGVTQTPRYLIKTRGQQVTLSCSPISGHRSVSWYQQTPGQGLQFLFEYFSETQRNKGNFPGRFSGRQFSNSRSEMNVSTLELGDSALYLCASRLVSTGGSYEQYFGPGTRLTVT.